The 15 T cell receptor beta chains listed next were all sequenced from one sample in a study of low-dose radiotherapy and immunotherapy resistance in tumors. As for time point: before trial treatment. cDNA synthesis used a TRAV/TRBV-specific primer set for both chains. TCRs were put through around 20 PCR cycles of amplification with Phusion. A constant-region primer and the V-primer adapter served as the primer pair. Via MiXCR, TCRdb re-called the reads, giving one row per CDR3 protein. The sample lists about 82,000 distinct CDR3 sequences, approximately 20% occurring once. Material: PBMCs, obtained before treatment. The receptors were gathered from a male donor with prostate cancer.

This clonotype was detected ten times or more. V and J are TRBV5-1 and TRBJ2-4; D ambiguous. With 8 bases removed from V and 0 bases from J, the gap between germline ends came to 12 bases. Germline V gene lookup returns CDR1 SGHRS and CDR2 YFSETQ. The length of the CDR3 is 14 residues. This CDR3 reads CASKLTLAKNIQYF. In DNA form, the CDR3 reads TGCGCCAGTAAACTGACCCTAGCCAAAAACATTCAGTACTTC.

This clonotype was found many times. The chain employs TRBV20-1 and TRBJ2-5, with 9 bases matching TRBD1. The germline gives CDR1 DFQATT, CDR2 SNEGSKA (reference sequence). This CDR3 is built from 13 residues. V was clipped by 5 bases and J by 5 bases; unmatched bases: 6. Here the CDR3 DNA reads TGCAGTGCTCAAACAGGGGGCGTTGAGACCCAGTACTTC. Amino acids: CSAQTGGVETQYF.

This rearrangement joins TRBV20-1 to TRBJ2-3, with 7 bases that match TRBD1. J gave up 4 bases and V 5 bases, and 9 bases lay outside the gene matches. Germline V gene sequence: CDR1 DFQATT, CDR2 SNEGSKA (reference sequence). The CDR3 runs 14 residues. CDR3 in amino acids: CSARTQGGPDTQYF. As DNA, the CDR3 is TGCAGTGCTCGGACACAAGGGGGCCCAGATACGCAGTATTTT.

This clonotype was recorded at least ten times. The V and J genes are TRBV6-2 or TRBV6-3 and TRBJ1-1; D may be TRBD1 (6 bases). CDR1 MNHEY and CDR2 SVGEGT come from the germline V gene. V dropped 7 bases and J dropped 6 bases, with 15 bases sitting between them. This CDR3 is built from 13 residues. CDR3 sequence (DNA): TGTGCCAGCACCCCCCGGGGGGGCGCTGAAGCTTTCTTT. This codes for CASTPRGGAEAFF.

This clonotype was picked up a small number of times. The V gene is TRBV5-1, the J gene TRBJ2-2, with 8 bases identical to TRBD1. With V trimmed by 4 bases and J by 6 bases, 8 bases remained unmatched. The CDR3 contains 15 residues. Germline CDR1 reads SGHRS; CDR2 reads YFSETQ. The CDR3 DNA reads as TGCGCCAGCAGCAAAGGACAGGGCTTGTCCGGGGAGCTGTTTTTT. Protein: CASSKGQGLSGELFF.

At least ten counts were recorded for this clonotype. The chain is built from TRBV5-1 and TRBJ2-7, with TRBD1 matching over 10 bases. Losses at the gene ends were 4 bases for V and 7 bases for J; bases not matched to a gene: 8. The CDR3 is 14 residues long. Germline-derived CDR1 and CDR2 are SGHRS and YFSETQ. The DNA for the CDR3 is TGCGCCAGCAGCCCGGGACAGGGGCAAGGGGAGCAGTACTTC. Translation gives CASSPGQGQGEQYF.

The chain recombines TRBV3-1 with TRBJ2-7; TRBD1 agrees at 12 bases. Germline assignment: CDR1 LGHDT and CDR2 YNNKEL (reference sequence). This CDR3 is 17 amino acids long. V shed 4 bases and J 6 bases; nucleotides not matched to a gene: 13. CDR3 coding DNA: TGTGCCAGCAGCCGTGCACCGACCGGGACAGGGGGCGGCGAGCAGTACTTC. Protein sequence: CASSRAPTGTGGGEQYF.

The rearrangement uses TRBV30 and TRBJ2-6; no clear D. From germline, CDR1 is GTSNPN and CDR2 SVGIG (reference sequence). V lost 4 bases, J lost 1 base, and 5 bases lay in between. The CDR3 totals 13 residues. This chain's CDR3 is CAWTGSGANVLTF. The CDR3 DNA follows: TGTGCCTGGACAGGATCTGGGGCCAACGTCCTGACTTTC.

The table lists this clonotype with many counts. This sequence joins TRBV29-1 and TRBJ2-3; tentatively, D is TRBD1 (5 bases). Deletions cut 7 bases from V and 2 bases from J, with 10 bases between. Germline V gene lookup returns CDR1 SQVTM and CDR2 ANQGSEA. The CDR3 contains 12 residues. CDR3 in DNA: TGCAGCGCGGACACCTCCACAGATACGCAGTATTTT. It codes for CSADTSTDTQYF.

Comment on this clonotype: This likely stems from a read error, as it lies one base from a far larger clone. The gene calls are TRBV7-9 and TRBJ1-5; D gene ambiguous. This CDR3 contains 16 residues. The V gene's germline CDR1 is SEHNR and CDR2 FQNEAQ (reference sequence). Trimming pared 1 base from V and 6 bases from J, leaving 16 bases between. DNA of the CDR3: TGTGCCAGCAGCTTAGATTGCTCGGGCGTAGGTCAGCCCCAGCATTTT. Amino acids: CASSLDCSGVGQPQHF.

Of note for this clonotype: This likely reflects a read error, since a far larger clone is one base away. V is TRBV9 and J is TRBJ2-1; maybe TRBD1 (6 bases). V lost 4 bases to trimming and J lost 0 bases, with 14 bases between them. CDR1 and CDR2 (germline): SGDLS, YYNGEE. The CDR3 runs to 16 residues. CDR3 sequence (DNA): TGTGCCAGCAGCCAGACAGGTTGGAGCTCCTACAATGAGCAGTTCTTC. Amino acids: CASSQTGWSSYNEQFF.

As concerns this clonotype: One base separates it from a far larger clone, so it is likely a read error. V is TRBV6-6 and J is TRBJ2-7; 9 nucleotides align to TRBD1. The germline V gene encodes CDR1 MNHNY and CDR2 SVGAGI (reference sequence). The CDR3 consists of 14 residues. V trimming: 6 bases; J trimming: 6 bases; junction bases outside the gene matches: 9. The chain's CDR3 is CASRPGDRVSEQYF. CDR3 nucleotides: TGTGCCAGCAGACCAGGGGACAGGGTATCCGAGCAGTACTTC.

This clonotype was seen repeatedly, ten times or more. The J gene is TRBJ1-5, the V gene TRBV28, with TRBD1 as a possible D gene (5 bases). The length of the CDR3 is 16 residues. Per germline, CDR1 MDHEN and CDR2 SYDVKM. Trimming took off 4 bases at V and 0 bases at J, with 13 bases between the two ends. The chain's CDR3 is CASSSVQGPSNQPQHF. CDR3 nucleotide sequence: TGTGCCAGCAGTTCCGTCCAGGGCCCTAGCAATCAGCCCCAGCATTTT.

This chain links TRBV28 with TRBJ1-5; D is perhaps TRBD1 (5 bases). The CDR3 has 16 residues. V lost 4 bases, J lost 4 bases, and 17 bases lay in between. Germline V CDR1 and CDR2: MDHEN, SYDVKM. For the CDR3, the DNA is TGTGCCAGCAGTTCCCCCGACAGAGGTGGGAATCAGCCCCAGCATTTT. It specifies CASSSPDRGGNQPQHF.

This clonotype came up many times. The rearrangement uses TRBV20-1 and TRBJ2-2; D is unresolved. CDR1 DFQATT and CDR2 SNEGSKA come from the germline V gene (reference sequence). The V end was cut by 0 bases, the J end by 3 bases, with 2 bases between. The CDR3 length is 12 residues. CDR3 DNA: TGCAGTGCTAGAGACCACACCGGGGAGCTGTTTTTT. Translating gives CSARDHTGELFF.